This is a list of T cell receptor beta chains from one sample in a study of T cell repertoires in aging, cancer and after chemotherapy. TCRdb recomputed calls from the multiplex PCR reads with MiXCR, one row per CDR3 protein. The table lists about 10,000 distinct CDR3 sequences, about two fifths of them singletons. Sequenced sample: blood. Receptors were obtained from a human donor in good health. Both conserved end residues are part of each CDR3. Fields, in order: V gene, J gene, CDR3 protein.

v_gene: TRBV29-1
j_gene: TRBJ2-1
CDR3aa: CSVSRVNSYNEQFF

v_gene: TRBV27
j_gene: TRBJ1-4
CDR3aa: CASSEGRGKLFF

v_gene: TRBV6-1
j_gene: TRBJ2-7
CDR3aa: CASTDTAPYEQYF

v_gene: TRBV27
j_gene: TRBJ1-1
CDR3aa: CASTWTGGHTEAFF

v_gene: TRBV5-1
j_gene: TRBJ1-1
CDR3aa: CASSLEGTEAFF

v_gene: TRBV12-3/TRBV12-4
j_gene: TRBJ2-5
CDR3aa: CASSFGGTQYF

v_gene: TRBV29-1
j_gene: TRBJ2-3
CDR3aa: CSVEEGKDTQYF

v_gene: TRBV29-1
j_gene: TRBJ2-1
CDR3aa: CSVRRGQQFF

v_gene: TRBV6-5
j_gene: TRBJ2-7
CDR3aa: CASSPLSYESTYEQYF

v_gene: TRBV12-3/TRBV12-4
j_gene: TRBJ2-1
CDR3aa: CASSLDGLVINDQFF

v_gene: TRBV19
j_gene: TRBJ2-3
CDR3aa: CASSIGGGRTDTQYF

v_gene: TRBV27
j_gene: TRBJ2-7
CDR3aa: CASIPVMGSSYEQYF

v_gene: TRBV18
j_gene: TRBJ1-2
CDR3aa: CASSPGISNYGYTF

v_gene: TRBV10-3
j_gene: TRBJ2-3
CDR3aa: CAISETQTQYF

v_gene: TRBV5-6
j_gene: TRBJ2-1
CDR3aa: CASSLDLRTSGEPYNEQFF

v_gene: TRBV19
j_gene: TRBJ2-2
CDR3aa: CASIEWGNTGELFF

v_gene: TRBV10-3
j_gene: TRBJ2-1
CDR3aa: CAISESKREGLYEQFF

v_gene: TRBV19
j_gene: TRBJ2-3
CDR3aa: CASKVGTGHTDTQYF

v_gene: TRBV6-2/TRBV6-3
j_gene: TRBJ2-7
CDR3aa: CASSEGVQFYYEQYF

v_gene: TRBV11-1
j_gene: TRBJ1-1
CDR3aa: CASSFQGSNTEAFF

v_gene: TRBV27
j_gene: TRBJ2-7
CDR3aa: CASRPRASGNSYEQYF

v_gene: TRBV13
j_gene: TRBJ2-5
CDR3aa: CASSPVASETQYF

v_gene: TRBV7-2
j_gene: TRBJ2-1
CDR3aa: CASSLGSSKNEQFF

v_gene: TRBV6-5
j_gene: TRBJ2-5
CDR3aa: CASSYSGPQETQYF

v_gene: TRBV12-3/TRBV12-4
j_gene: TRBJ2-1
CDR3aa: CASSLGRTGLGDEQFF

v_gene: TRBV19
j_gene: TRBJ2-7
CDR3aa: CASSVTGQGLYEQYF

v_gene: TRBV18
j_gene: TRBJ2-1
CDR3aa: CASSPSNNEQFF

v_gene: TRBV5-6
j_gene: TRBJ2-1
CDR3aa: CASSLVGAYNEQFF

v_gene: TRBV6-1
j_gene: TRBJ2-7
CDR3aa: CASSNRPGTGGYEQYF

v_gene: TRBV6-1
j_gene: TRBJ1-4
CDR3aa: CASKTLSNEKLFF

v_gene: TRBV6-1
j_gene: TRBJ2-5
CDR3aa: CASRGGGLETQYF

v_gene: TRBV12-3/TRBV12-4
j_gene: TRBJ2-7
CDR3aa: CASSPGALPYEQYF

v_gene: TRBV29-1
j_gene: TRBJ2-1
CDR3aa: CSVLRLAPWDEQFF

v_gene: TRBV5-6
j_gene: TRBJ2-7
CDR3aa: CASSLAGPGQFYEQYF

v_gene: TRBV6-5
j_gene: TRBJ2-5
CDR3aa: CASSYSNLAETQYF

v_gene: TRBV19
j_gene: TRBJ2-2
CDR3aa: CASSPGTGVGELFF